The next 21 T cell receptor beta chains were all read from a single sample in a study of blood T cell repertoires in COVID-19. Here immunoSEQ multiplex PCR was the method, and the copy in TCRdb shows in-frame clones only, minus some. The table lists around 200,000 clones, approximately 91% of them singletons. The sequencing input was peripheral blood. The origin of the receptors is a man between 40 and 49 years old with acute or convalescent COVID-19.

This clone was picked up a small number of times. This rearrangement joins TRBV11-2 to TRBJ2-1, with 13 bases lining up with TRBD2. This CDR3 region has 17 residues. J was trimmed by 3 bases and V by 5 bases; bases with no gene match: 7. CDR1 is SGHAT and CDR2 is FQNNGV in the germline V gene. CDR3 amino acids: CASSVLAGGTNYNEQFF. The CDR3, as DNA: TGTGCCAGCAGCGTACTAGCGGGGGGGACCAACTACAATGAGCAGTTCTTC.

The V and J genes are TRBV7-2 and TRBJ1-1; weak D call: TRBD1 (6 bases). Germline loops: CDR1 SGHTA, CDR2 FQGNSA. The CDR3 is made up of 13 amino acids. V gave up 4 bases and J gave up 7 bases, with 13 bases separating them. CDR3 sequence (DNA): TGTGCCAGCAGCTACTCCAGGGGCGTTGAAGCTTTCTTT. The encoded protein is CASSYSRGVEAFF. Looking up the rest from reference TRBV7-2 and TRBJ1-1 gives the full variable domain: GAGVSQSPSNKVTEKGKDVELRCDPISGHTALYWYRQSLGQGLEFLIYFQGNSAPDKSGLPSDRFSAERTGGSVSTLTIQRTQQEDSAVYLCASSYSRGVEAFFGQGTRLTVV.

This sequence joins TRBV7-9 and TRBJ2-7; a possible D gene is TRBD1 (5 bases). Germline values: CDR1 SEHNR, CDR2 FQNEAQ (reference sequence). The CDR3 is made up of 15 amino acids. The V and J ends lost 3 bases and 2 bases respectively, with 14 bases between them. The CDR3 DNA is TGTGCCAGCAGCTTTCCGACAGCAACCCCCTACGAGCAGTACTTC. Translated: CASSFPTATPYEQYF.

This clone was seen a single time. The chain uses TRBV6-2 or TRBV6-3 and TRBJ2-3; TRBD2 might be the D (5 bases). Germline V gene lookup returns CDR1 MNHEY and CDR2 SVGEGT. The CDR3 contains 16 residues. V was shortened by 2 bases and J by 3 bases, with 15 bases between the two germline ends. DNA for the CDR3: TGTGCCAGCAGTTACGTTTTTGGGAGCCGAACAGATACGCAGTATTTT. Its protein product is CASSYVFGSRTDTQYF.

This clone was detected a few times. V gene TRBV28 combines with J gene TRBJ1-4, with TRBD1 identical over 10 bases. The CDR3 is 13 amino acids. CDR1 MDHEN and CDR2 SYDVKM come from the germline V gene. With 6 bases clipped from V and 11 bases from J, the junction kept 6 bases outside the gene matches. Here the CDR3 reads CASSPGTGVKLFF. DNA of the CDR3: TGTGCCAGCAGCCCCGGGACAGGGGTGAAACTGTTTTTT.

The chain links TRBV6-5 to TRBJ1-1, with 8 bases fitting TRBD1. The CDR3 extends over 12 amino acids. Germline lookup yields CDR1 MNHEY and CDR2 SVGAGI. After removal of 7 bases from V and 6 bases from J, the junction contained 4 bases not matched to a gene. CDR3 sequence (DNA): TGTGCCAGCACCGGACAGGGCGCTGAAGCTTTCTTT. Residues: CASTGQGAEAFF.

This chain uses TRBV27 with TRBJ2-2; 10 bases line up with TRBD2. This CDR3 spans 17 amino acids. J lost 3 bases, V lost 3 bases, and 7 bases had no gene match. From germline, CDR1 is MNHEY and CDR2 SMNVEV (reference sequence). The CDR3 loop is CASSFTPGLAYTGELFF. CDR3 DNA sequence: TGTGCCAGCAGTTTTACCCCGGGACTAGCGTACACCGGGGAGCTGTTTTTT.

This clone was recorded only once. The chain recombines TRBV7-8 with TRBJ2-7, with 9 bases matching TRBD2. The CDR3 sequence is 17 residues long. Germline values: CDR1 SGHVS, CDR2 FQNEAQ. V was clipped by 0 bases and J by 1 base; unmatched bases: 7. The CDR3 DNA is TGTGCCAGCAGCTTAGCGCTTGGACTAGCGAGTTCCTACGAGCAGTACTTC. This translates into CASSLALGLASSYEQYF.

The chain uses TRBV29-1 and TRBJ2-7, with TRBD2 identical over 7 bases. Germline V gene lookup returns CDR1 SQVTM and CDR2 ANQGSEA. This CDR3 is built from 16 residues. J gave up 2 bases and V 1 base, and 11 bases lay outside the gene matches. This CDR3 reads CSVEAGGSDGTYEQYF. As DNA, the CDR3 is TGCAGCGTTGAAGCGGGGGGATCTGACGGAACCTACGAGCAGTACTTC.

The chain employs TRBV19 and TRBJ1-4, with unresolved D. Deletions cut 9 bases from V and 10 bases from J, with 18 bases between. Germline V gives CDR1 LNHDA, CDR2 SQIVND (reference sequence). The CDR3 totals 13 residues. CDR3 region: CASREEVARKLFF. The CDR3 region has the DNA TGTGCCAGCCGGGAAGAAGTTGCTAGAAAACTGTTTTTT.

Only one count was recorded for this clone. The chain recombines TRBV7-8 with TRBJ2-7; 9 nucleotides line up with TRBD2. Germline CDR1 reads SGHVS; CDR2 reads FQNEAQ. The CDR3 is 13 residues long. The V segment lost 5 bases and the J segment 7 bases; nucleotides outside the gene matches: 6. CDR3 bases: TGTGCCAGCAGCCAAAGCGGGGGGAGGGAGCAGTACTTC. It is translated as CASSQSGGREQYF.

The rearrangement joins TRBV6-5 to TRBJ2-1; 10 bases are shared with TRBD1. This CDR3 is built from 14 residues. Trimming cost V 7 bases and J 7 bases; bases outside gene matches: 7. CDR1 is MNHEY and CDR2 is SVGAGI in the germline V gene. CDR3 amino acids: CASTLDRGDNEQFF. For the CDR3, the DNA is TGTGCCAGCACCCTGGACAGGGGGGATAATGAGCAGTTCTTC.

The rearrangement uses TRBV13 and TRBJ2-7; D ambiguous. The CDR3 length is 14 residues. The germline V gene encodes CDR1 PRHDT and CDR2 FYEKMQ (reference sequence). Trimming cost V 0 bases and J 0 bases, with 6 bases left between them. The CDR3 reads CASSLGWSSYEQYF. CDR3 nucleotide sequence: TGTGCCAGCAGCTTAGGCTGGAGCTCCTACGAGCAGTACTTC.

V is TRBV27 and J is TRBJ2-1; TRBD2 is a possible D gene (7 bases). The germline V gene has CDR1 MNHEY and CDR2 SMNVEV (reference sequence). The CDR3 totals 14 residues. Trimming shortened V by 4 bases and J by 5 bases, and 12 bases separated the two germline ends. The CDR3 sequence is CASSWGGPNNEQFF. For the CDR3, the DNA is TGTGCCAGCAGTTGGGGGGGGCCAAACAATGAGCAGTTCTTC.

There are a few counts of this clone. This sample also contains other DNA sequences that code for the same CDR3. The chain has TRBV9 and TRBJ1-5; TRBD1 matches at 11 bases. The V gene end was trimmed by 2 bases and the J gene end by 7 bases; junction bases not matched to a gene: 5. CDR3 length: 15 amino acids. The germline V gene has CDR1 SGDLS and CDR2 YYNGEE. The CDR3 loop reads CASSVGQGVGQPQHF. CDR3 sequence (DNA): TGTGCCAGCAGCGTGGGACAGGGGGTAGGACAGCCCCAGCATTTT.

This clone was counted a single time. The V call is TRBV30, the J call TRBJ2-7; a possible D gene is TRBD1 (6 bases). The germline V and J ends were trimmed by 1 base and 1 base, with 17 bases remaining between them. The CDR3 is 16 residues long. Germline CDR1 is GTSNPN and CDR2 is SVGIG (reference sequence). CDR3: CAWSAYRDIRSYEQYF. DNA for the CDR3: TGTGCCTGGAGTGCGTACCGGGACATCAGATCCTACGAGCAGTACTTC.

The V and J genes are TRBV30 and TRBJ1-2, with D perhaps TRBD1 (5 bases). Trimming removed 4 bases at V and 6 bases at J, with 12 bases between. Germline V lookup: CDR1 GTSNPN, CDR2 SVGIG (reference sequence). The CDR3 has 12 amino acids. CDR3 protein: CAWTHRYNGYTF. The DNA for the CDR3 is TGTGCCTGGACTCACAGGTATAATGGCTACACCTTC. Full variable domain (remainder filled in from reference TRBV30 and TRBJ1-2): SQTIHQWPATLVQPVGSPLSLECTVEGTSNPNLYWYRQAAGRGLQLLFYSVGIGQISSEVPQNLSASRPQDRQFILSSKKLLLSDSGFYLCAWTHRYNGYTFGSGTRLTVV.

The chain joins TRBV30 to TRBJ2-7; D may be TRBD2 (6 bases). The V end lost 4 bases, the J end lost 0 bases, and 10 bases lay between the germline ends. CDR1 and CDR2 (germline): GTSNPN, SVGIG (reference sequence). The CDR3 loop spans 13 amino acids. CDR3 bases: TGTGCCTGGAATAGCGGACTCTCCTACGAGCAGTACTTC. As protein: CAWNSGLSYEQYF.

This chain links TRBV19 with TRBJ2-2; a possible D gene is TRBD2 (6 bases). CDR1 LNHDA and CDR2 SQIVND come from the germline V gene (reference sequence). V lost 8 bases, J lost 6 bases, and 19 bases lay in between. The CDR3 has 15 amino acids. The CDR3 here is CASWRGPPGAGELFF. CDR3 DNA sequence: TGTGCCAGTTGGAGGGGACCCCCGGGGGCCGGGGAGCTGTTTTTT.

The chain uses TRBV11-2 and TRBJ2-2; D gene unclear. Germline lookup yields CDR1 SGHAT and CDR2 FQNNGV. The V end lost 1 base, the J end lost 3 bases, and 9 bases lay between the germline ends. There are 15 residues in the CDR3. The CDR3 region is CASSLVAGDTGELFF. As DNA, the CDR3 is TGTGCCAGCAGCTTAGTGGCAGGTGACACCGGGGAGCTGTTTTTT.

The chain carries TRBV5-5 and TRBJ1-4, with D tentatively TRBD1 (5 bases). Germline CDR1 SGHKS, CDR2 YYEKEE (reference sequence). The V end was cut by 5 bases, the J end by 8 bases, with 16 bases between. This CDR3 is built from 14 residues. This CDR3 is CASSPGGEREKLFF. In nucleotides, the CDR3 is TGTGCCAGCAGTCCCGGGGGGGAGCGCGAAAAACTGTTTTTT.